These 17 T cell receptor beta chains share one sample of origin, sequenced in a study of cytotoxic CD8 clonotypes in ibrutinib-treated CLL. Data came from immunoSEQ multiplex PCR; TCRdb stores just in-frame clones and leaves some out. Among approximately 84,000 clones listed, just over 85% were seen once. The specimen was PBMCs, collected before ibrutinib treatment. The receptors originated from a human donor with chronic lymphocytic leukemia.

V gene TRBV5-1 combines with J gene TRBJ2-7; D remains ambiguous. The CDR3 contains 14 residues. Germline V gene sequence: CDR1 SGHRS, CDR2 YFSETQ. The V end lost 0 bases, the J end lost 2 bases, and 9 bases lay between the germline ends. CDR3 bases: TGCGCCAGCAGCTTGGCCAGTGTTACCTACGAGCAGTACTTC. Amino acid sequence: CASSLASVTYEQYF.

The chain employs TRBV28 and TRBJ2-1; 8 nucleotides align to TRBD2. Germline trimming cut 5 bases from V and 4 bases from J; bases unmatched to any gene: 7. The CDR3 spans 15 residues. Germline V gene sequence: CDR1 MDHEN, CDR2 SYDVKM. The CDR3 protein is CASSQSLAVYNEQFF. DNA for the CDR3: TGTGCCAGCAGTCAATCACTAGCGGTTTACAATGAGCAGTTCTTC.

This clone was picked up a small number of times. The chain is built from TRBV5-1 and TRBJ1-2; D is possibly TRBD1 (6 bases). The V gene's germline CDR1 is SGHRS and CDR2 YFSETQ. The length of the CDR3 is 17 residues. The germline V and J ends were trimmed by 4 bases and 8 bases, with 27 bases remaining between them. CDR3 region: CASSTGEGEDLSEGYTF. CDR3 nucleotide sequence: TGCGCCAGCAGCACCGGAGAGGGGGAGGATCTCTCGGAGGGCTACACCTTC.

The chain has TRBV25-1 and TRBJ2-1; 10 bases agree with TRBD2. Germline trimming cut 6 bases from V and 6 bases from J; bases unmatched to any gene: 5. The CDR3 has 14 residues. The germline V gene encodes CDR1 MGHDK and CDR2 SYGVNS. The CDR3 is CASRRVAGGNEQFF. The CDR3 nucleotides read TGTGCCAGCAGGAGGGTAGCGGGAGGCAATGAGCAGTTCTTC. Full variable domain (remainder filled in from reference TRBV25-1 and TRBJ2-1): EADIYQTPRYLVIGTGKKITLECSQTMGHDKMYWYQQDPGMELHLIHYSYGVNSTEKGDLSSESTVSRIRTEHFPLTLESARPSHTSQYLCASRRVAGGNEQFFGPGTRLTVL.

V and J are TRBV4-1 and TRBJ2-5; D not resolved. V shed 0 bases and J shed 3 bases, with 5 bases lying between them. Germline loops: CDR1 MGHRA, CDR2 YSYEKL. The CDR3 runs to 13 residues. The CDR3 DNA is TGCGCCAGCAGCCAAGATGTGGAAGAGACCCAGTACTTC. Translated: CASSQDVEETQYF.

V is TRBV7-2 and J is TRBJ2-5; 9 nucleotides match TRBD1. Germline CDR1 is SGHTA and CDR2 is FQGNSA. The CDR3 spans 14 residues. The ends lost 5 bases at V and 5 bases at J; junction bases unmatched: 6. The CDR3 DNA follows: TGTGCCAGCAGCAAACGGACAGGGGTGGAGACCCAGTACTTC. It translates to CASSKRTGVETQYF.

The chain combines TRBV6-5 with TRBJ2-5; D may be TRBD2 (5 bases). With 5 bases removed from V and 5 bases from J, the gap between germline ends came to 6 bases. The V gene's germline CDR1 is MNHEY and CDR2 SVGAGI. The CDR3 is 11 residues long. For the CDR3, the DNA is TGTGCCAGCAGTCGAGGGGAGACCCAGTACTTC. Amino acid sequence: CASSRGETQYF.

The genes are TRBV5-8 and TRBJ2-1; 7 bases line up with TRBD1. The CDR3 runs to 13 residues. Per the germline V gene, CDR1 is SGHTS and CDR2 is YDEGEE. V shed 3 bases and J 9 bases; nucleotides not matched to a gene: 6. The CDR3 protein is CASSSGDRAEQFF. Here the CDR3 DNA reads TGTGCCAGCAGCTCTGGTGACAGGGCTGAGCAGTTCTTC.

This chain uses TRBV7-9 with TRBJ1-3; D is possibly TRBD1 (5 bases). The V gene's germline CDR1 is SEHNR and CDR2 FQNEAQ (reference sequence). V lost 2 bases and J 1 base, leaving 6 bases between the germline ends. This CDR3 has 14 residues. CDR3 in DNA: TGTGCCAGCAGCTTATCAGGGTCTGGAAACACCATATATTTT. Protein: CASSLSGSGNTIYF.

The chain has TRBV2 and TRBJ1-4; D is perhaps TRBD1 (5 bases). The germline V and J ends were trimmed by 3 bases and 0 bases, with 8 bases remaining between them. Germline loops: CDR1 SNHLY, CDR2 FYNNEI. The CDR3 extends over 15 amino acids. For the CDR3, the DNA is TGTGCCAGCAGTGAGGTGGGGGCAACTAATGAAAAACTGTTTTTT. Amino acids: CASSEVGATNEKLFF.

J is TRBJ1-3 and V is TRBV9; TRBD1 aligns across 7 bases. Per the germline V gene, CDR1 is SGDLS and CDR2 is YYNGEE. Losses at the gene ends were 4 bases for V and 0 bases for J; bases not matched to a gene: 13. The CDR3 covers 18 residues. In DNA, the CDR3 is TGTGCCAGCAGCCTAGGGGAGGGGGCACTTCCCTCTGGAAACACCATATATTTT. Translated: CASSLGEGALPSGNTIYF.

The V and J genes are TRBV25-1 and TRBJ1-5; D not resolved. Germline CDR1 reads MGHDK; CDR2 reads SYGVNS. The CDR3 loop spans 12 amino acids. V lost 4 bases, J lost 5 bases, and 6 bases lay in between. The CDR3 loop is CASSAGDQPQHF. DNA of the CDR3: TGTGCCAGCAGTGCTGGGGATCAGCCCCAGCATTTT. Based on the CDR3 plus reference TRBV25-1 and TRBJ1-5, the full variable domain is EADIYQTPRYLVIGTGKKITLECSQTMGHDKMYWYQQDPGMELHLIHYSYGVNSTEKGDLSSESTVSRIRTEHFPLTLESARPSHTSQYLCASSAGDQPQHFGDGTRLSIL.

The chain uses TRBV5-4 and TRBJ1-3; 8 positions match TRBD1. CDR3 size: 13 residues. Germline assignment: CDR1 SGHNT and CDR2 YYREEE (reference sequence). V lost 4 bases, J lost 8 bases, and 5 bases stayed unmatched. This CDR3 is CASSPTGADTIYF. The CDR3 region has the DNA TGTGCCAGCAGCCCGACAGGGGCAGACACCATATATTTT.

Written as DNA, the CDR3 is TGTGCCAGCAGCTATCTCACGGGGCCAAGCTATGGCTACACCTTC. It encodes CASSYLTGPSYGYTF. V and J are TRBV5-6 and TRBJ1-2, with D perhaps matching TRBD1 (5 bases). Trimming shortened V by 3 bases and J by 4 bases, and 16 bases separated the two germline ends. CDR1 and CDR2 from the germline V gene are SGHDT and YYEEEE. This CDR3 contains 15 residues.

J is TRBJ1-3 and V is TRBV5-8; no clear D. CDR1 is SGHTS, CDR2 YDEGEE, per germline. Trimming removed 2 bases at V and 3 bases at J, with 0 bases between. The CDR3 length is 11 residues. CDR3 bases: TGTGCCAGCAGCTTTGGAAACACCATATATTTT. Protein sequence: CASSFGNTIYF.

The chain uses TRBV5-1 and TRBJ1-2; TRBD1 is a possible D gene (5 bases). Trimming left V 5 bases short and J 4 bases short, with 21 bases between. Germline assignment: CDR1 SGHRS and CDR2 YFSETQ. The CDR3 loop spans 16 amino acids. The CDR3 here is CASRDGTAGARYGYTF. Here the CDR3 DNA reads TGCGCCAGCAGAGACGGGACGGCCGGCGCGCGCTATGGCTACACCTTC.

The chain couples TRBV7-8 to TRBJ1-5; D call uncertain. The ends were cut back, 2 bases at V and 0 bases at J, with 20 bases in the middle. Germline V gene lookup returns CDR1 SGHVS and CDR2 FQNEAQ. The length of the CDR3 is 19 residues. Here the CDR3 reads CASSLPRVYKGDSNQPQHF. CDR3 bases: TGTGCCAGCAGCTTACCCCGGGTCTATAAGGGAGATAGCAATCAGCCCCAGCATTTT. Filled out from reference TRBV7-8 and TRBJ1-5, the complete variable domain reads GAGVSQSPRYKVAKRGQDVALRCDPISGHVSLFWYQQALGQGPEFLTYFQNEAQLDKSGLPSDRFFAERPEGSVSTLKIQRTQQEDSAVYLCASSLPRVYKGDSNQPQHFGDGTRLSIL.